Presented here are 21 T cell receptor beta chains from one specimen sequenced in a study of T cells in Graves' hyperthyroidism and ophthalmopathy. RNA transcripts provided the source from which TCR beta CDR3 regions were amplified. Researchers ran a first-round RT-PCR on the TCR CDR3 using the HTBI primer set. TCRdb called the multiplex PCR reads again in MiXCR, with one record for every CDR3 protein. The table shows a few hundred thousand distinct CDR3 sequences, with 13% to 15% occurring only once. The source material was blood. Receptors originate from a woman aged 18-29 years with Graves' hyperthyroidism.

This clonotype was observed a handful of times. The genes are TRBV19 and TRBJ2-1; D is undetermined. CDR3 length: 15 amino acids. Trimming shortened V by 9 bases and J by 5 bases, and 20 bases separated the two germline ends. The germline V gene has CDR1 LNHDA and CDR2 SQIVND (reference sequence). Here the CDR3 DNA reads TGTGCCAGCTCCGCTCTAGATATCCTCAACAATGAGCAGTTCTTC. Translated: CASSALDILNNEQFF.

The V and J genes are TRBV14 and TRBJ2-1; D ambiguous. V lost 0 bases and J 2 bases, leaving 20 bases between the germline ends. The V gene's germline CDR1 is SGHDN and CDR2 FVKESK. The CDR3 extends over 19 amino acids. CDR3 nucleotide sequence: TGTGCCAGCAGCCAAGAGCCCTGGGTGCGGAAAAACCCCTACAATGAGCAGTTCTTC. Residues: CASSQEPWVRKNPYNEQFF.

In this sample, this clonotype turned up many times. The chain is built from TRBV4-1 and TRBJ1-2; TRBD1 is a possible D gene (5 bases). Trimming left V 2 bases short and J 6 bases short, with 16 bases between. This CDR3 contains 15 residues. Per germline, CDR1 MGHRA and CDR2 YSYEKL. Here the CDR3 reads CASSQPDRWGDGYTF. The CDR3 DNA sequence: TGCGCCAGCAGCCAACCAGACAGATGGGGCGATGGCTACACCTTC.

This chain joins TRBV12-3 or TRBV12-4 and TRBJ1-2; D is perhaps TRBD1 (5 bases). The CDR3 runs to 17 residues. The V end was cut by 3 bases, the J end by 2 bases, with 19 bases between. CDR3: CASSFSIRRQLNYGYTF. The CDR3 DNA is TGTGCCAGCAGTTTTTCGATCCGGCGACAGCTGAACTATGGCTACACCTTC.

The table lists this clonotype with many counts. The CDR3 DNA follows: TGTGCCAGCAGCCCAGACAGGGTCGGGAGCACAGATACGCAGTATTTT. This translates into CASSPDRVGSTDTQYF. J is TRBJ2-3 and V is TRBV3-1, with 7 bases matching TRBD1. With V trimmed by 4 bases and J by 0 bases, 7 bases remained unmatched. From germline, CDR1 is LGHDT and CDR2 YNNKEL (reference sequence). CDR3 size: 16 residues.

This clonotype was recorded a few times. A much larger clone differs by one base, so this may be a read error. The chain couples TRBV6-1 to TRBJ1-6, with TRBD1 matching 7 bases. The CDR3 extends over 15 amino acids. The V segment lost 7 bases and the J segment 8 bases; nucleotides outside the gene matches: 11. The germline CDR1 and CDR2 sequences are MNHNS and SASEGT. The CDR3 coding sequence is TGTGCCAGCAATCTCGAGGGGGCGTGGGATTCACCCCTCCACTTT. Protein sequence: CASNLEGAWDSPLHF.

This clonotype was seen only a few times. The V gene is TRBV24-1, the J gene TRBJ2-7; 9 nucleotides agree with TRBD1. CDR1 KGHDR and CDR2 SFDVKD come from the germline V gene. This CDR3 is 16 amino acids long. V shed 4 bases, J shed 2 bases, and the junction held 8 bases outside the gene matches. The CDR3 DNA reads TGTGCCACCAGTGACGCCGGGACAGGGAGACCCTACGAGCAGTACTTC. Protein product: CATSDAGTGRPYEQYF.

Comment on this clonotype: No conserved phenylalanine or tryptophan is present at the end of the CDR3, so a read error is the likely explanation. The chain carries TRBV7-9 and TRBJ2-3, with D unresolved. CDR3 length equals 11 residues. V lost 6 bases and J 2 bases, leaving 3 bases between the germline ends. Germline CDR1 SEHNR, CDR2 FQNEAQ (reference sequence). CDR3 DNA: TGTGCCAGCAGGCTCACAGATACGCAGTATTCT. As protein: CASRLTDTQYS.

In its sample, this clonotype was seen a few times. This chain joins TRBV9 and TRBJ2-3, with D maybe TRBD2 (5 bases). Trimming removed 4 bases from V and 6 bases from J, with 24 bases in between. The CDR3 extends over 17 amino acids. Germline CDR1 and CDR2: SGDLS and YYNGEE. CDR3 protein: CASSPRRDLGLGDTQYF. The CDR3 nucleotides read TGTGCCAGCAGCCCACGTCGGGATCTTGGCTTGGGGGATACGCAGTATTTT.

The chain couples TRBV12-3 or TRBV12-4 to TRBJ1-5, with D unresolved. The CDR3 extends over 14 amino acids. The ends were cut back, 7 bases at V and 4 bases at J, with 14 bases in the middle. CDR3 loop: CASKRTAPNQPQHF. CDR3 DNA sequence: TGTGCCAGCAAGAGAACAGCTCCAAATCAGCCCCAGCATTTT.

This clonotype was recorded a few times. V and J are TRBV5-4 and TRBJ2-7; 9 bases are a match to TRBD2. Germline values: CDR1 SGHNT, CDR2 YYREEE (reference sequence). Unmatched junction bases numbered 1, after V lost 4 bases and J lost 5 bases. This CDR3 region has 12 residues. CDR3 residues: CASSGTSHEQYF. CDR3 sequence (DNA): TGTGCCAGCAGCGGGACTAGCCACGAGCAGTACTTC.

The chain joins TRBV6-1 to TRBJ1-1; tentative D call: TRBD1 (6 bases). Between the trimmed V and J ends, which lost 3 bases and 4 bases, there was a span of 15 bases. This CDR3 spans 15 amino acids. Germline V gene sequence: CDR1 MNHNS, CDR2 SASEGT. CDR3 region: CASSEGGDRFTEAFF. DNA of the CDR3: TGTGCCAGCAGTGAGGGGGGAGACAGGTTCACTGAAGCTTTCTTT.

This clonotype occurred many times. The J gene is TRBJ2-1, the V gene TRBV2, with TRBD2 identical over 9 bases. The germline CDR1 and CDR2 sequences are SNHLY and FYNNEI. Unmatched junction bases numbered 7, after V lost 4 bases and J lost 3 bases. This CDR3 comprises 16 residues. CDR3 residues: CASSGWEAGGYNEQFF. The CDR3 bases are TGTGCCAGCAGTGGGTGGGAAGCGGGAGGCTACAATGAGCAGTTCTTC.

This clonotype occurred many times. The chain joins TRBV19 to TRBJ2-1; 10 bases agree with TRBD2. Germline CDR1 and CDR2: LNHDA and SQIVND (reference sequence). This CDR3 spans 17 amino acids. Trimming at V came to 3 bases and at J to 4 bases, leaving 9 bases not matched to a gene. The CDR3 loop reads CASSIGLAGVPYNEQFF. The CDR3 coding sequence is TGTGCCAGTAGTATTGGTCTAGCGGGAGTCCCTTACAATGAGCAGTTCTTC. Based on the CDR3 plus reference TRBV19 and TRBJ2-1, the full variable domain is DGGITQSPKYLFRKEGQNVTLSCEQNLNHDAMYWYRQDPGQGLRLIYYSQIVNDFQKGDIAEGYSVSREKKESFPLTVTSAQKNPTAFYLCASSIGLAGVPYNEQFFGPGTRLTVL.

The chain couples TRBV9 to TRBJ2-2; D gene ambiguous. Per the germline V gene, CDR1 is SGDLS and CDR2 is YYNGEE. This CDR3 is 14 amino acids long. The V and J ends lost 1 base and 7 bases respectively, with 11 bases between them. This chain's CDR3 is CASSVSSTLGELFF. The CDR3 nucleotides read TGTGCCAGCAGCGTATCTAGTACCCTCGGGGAGCTGTTTTTT. The full variable domain, rest sourced from reference TRBV9 and TRBJ2-2, is DSGVTQTPKHLITATGQRVTLRCSPRSGDLSVYWYQQSLDQGLQFLIQYYNGEERAKGNILERFSAQQFPDLHSELNLSSLELGDSALYFCASSVSSTLGELFFGEGSRLTVL.

The table lists this clonotype with many counts. V is TRBV2 and J is TRBJ1-1; no clear D gene. Germline CDR1 is SNHLY and CDR2 is FYNNEI. Trimming took off 6 bases at V and 7 bases at J, with 18 bases between the two ends. The CDR3 loop spans 14 amino acids. CDR3 loop: CASSPTPGGGEAFF. CDR3 nucleotide sequence: TGTGCCAGCAGCCCGACTCCCGGAGGAGGTGAAGCTTTCTTT.

The chain links TRBV7-2 to TRBJ1-1; no clear D. Germline V gene data show CDR1 as SGHTA and CDR2 as FQGNSA. Trimming removed 2 bases from V and 11 bases from J, with 15 bases in between. This CDR3 is 13 amino acids long. CDR3 DNA: TGTGCCAGCAGCTTAAGGGTGGAGGTCGGGGCTTTCTTT. Translating it yields CASSLRVEVGAFF.

This clonotype was detected ten times or more. V usage is TRBV12-3 or TRBV12-4 and J usage is TRBJ2-7; D is perhaps TRBD1 or TRBD2 (6 bases each). The CDR3 runs 16 residues. Trimming removed 9 bases at V and 5 bases at J, with 26 bases between. The CDR3 sequence: CASRGWLGGPSDEQYF. DNA for the CDR3: TGTGCCAGTAGGGGTTGGTTAGGGGGGCCTTCGGACGAGCAGTACTTC.

This clonotype has at least ten counts. The rearrangement uses TRBV11-3 and TRBJ1-3; D gene ambiguous. The CDR3 is 16 amino acids. Germline CDR1 SGHNT, CDR2 YENEEA. The V and J ends lost 1 base and 2 bases respectively, with 12 bases between them. The CDR3, as DNA: TGTGCCAGCAGCTTAGGTGGGGTGCTCGCTGGAAACACCATATATTTT. It encodes CASSLGGVLAGNTIYF.

In this sample, this clonotype turned up many times. The rearrangement uses TRBV11-2 and TRBJ2-5; D is ambiguous. Germline V gives CDR1 SGHAT, CDR2 FQNNGV. The CDR3 is 14 amino acids. The germline V and J ends were trimmed by 1 base and 1 base, with 7 bases remaining between them. The CDR3, as DNA: TGTGCCAGCAGCTTAGGGCCGACCCAAGAGACCCAGTACTTC. Protein: CASSLGPTQETQYF.

This clonotype appeared many times. J is TRBJ2-3 and V is TRBV7-3; D gene unclear. V gave up 8 bases and J gave up 0 bases, with 9 bases separating them. This CDR3 has 13 residues. Per germline, CDR1 SGHTA and CDR2 FQGTGA. The CDR3 region is CASSRSSTDTQYF. DNA for the CDR3: TGTGCCAGCTCCCGTTCTAGCACAGATACGCAGTATTTT.